The 30 T cell receptor beta chains below come from one sample, sequenced in a study of T-cell memory formation after mild COVID-19. TCRdb reprocessed the 5' RACE reads via MiXCR and lists one record per CDR3 protein. The table lists approximately 570,000 distinct CDR3 sequences, over 15% of them singletons. Sequenced input: PBMCs or a T cell subset sorted from them (not recorded which). These receptors were taken from an adult woman who had mild COVID-19 (a few samples of this study predate the infection). Cell type and time point are not known.

The CDR3 DNA reads TGTGCCAGCATCGACGGGGGGAATGAGCAGTTCTTC. Amino acid sequence: CASIDGGNEQFF. The rearrangement links TRBV2 to TRBJ2-1, with 7 bases fitting TRBD2. Trimming removed 7 bases from V and 7 bases from J; junction bases left unmatched: 4. CDR1 SNHLY and CDR2 FYNNEI come from the germline V gene. This CDR3 has 12 amino acids.

This chain connects TRBV9 to TRBJ2-7; 8 nucleotides match TRBD2. The CDR3 is 14 amino acids. In germline, CDR1 is SGDLS, CDR2 YYNGEE. Trimming cost V 0 bases and J 5 bases; bases outside gene matches: 4. This chain's CDR3 is CASSVAGGHNEQYF. The CDR3 region has the DNA TGTGCCAGCAGCGTAGCGGGGGGGCATAACGAGCAGTACTTC.

The genes are TRBV29-1 and TRBJ1-1, with no clear D. The V and J ends lost 4 bases and 4 bases respectively, with 13 bases between them. CDR3 size: 13 residues. CDR1 and CDR2 from the germline V gene are SQVTM and ANQGSEA. The chain's CDR3 is CSVVAGGVTEAFF. The CDR3, as DNA: TGCAGCGTTGTCGCGGGTGGGGTCACTGAAGCTTTCTTT.

This clonotype appeared many times. This chain connects TRBV12-3 or TRBV12-4 to TRBJ2-1; D uncertain. The CDR3 spans 15 residues. The V gene lost 3 bases and the J gene lost 4 bases, with 13 bases spanning the gap. The CDR3, as DNA: TGTGCCAGCAGTTTGGACGGAGCTCCTTACAATGAGCAGTTCTTC. It is translated as CASSLDGAPYNEQFF.

This clonotype was counted between two and nine times. The V call is TRBV19, the J call TRBJ2-1; 8 nucleotides line up with TRBD2. Germline V gives CDR1 LNHDA, CDR2 SQIVND (reference sequence). The CDR3 totals 16 residues. J was trimmed by 4 bases and V by 4 bases; bases with no gene match: 9. In DNA, the CDR3 is TGTGCCAGTAGTAGGCTGGTACTAGCGGAGTACAATGAGCAGTTCTTC. Protein sequence: CASSRLVLAEYNEQFF.

The chain links TRBV15 to TRBJ1-6; no firm D call. The length of the CDR3 is 15 residues. Per germline, CDR1 LNHNV and CDR2 YYDKDF (reference sequence). The V end was cut by 2 bases, the J end by 9 bases, with 14 bases between. The CDR3 nucleotides are TGTGCCACCAGCAGATCCAACACAGATGGTTCACCCCTCCACTTT. This codes for CATSRSNTDGSPLHF.

The table lists this clonotype with a few counts. This chain joins TRBV30 and TRBJ1-1; TRBD1 is a possible D gene (5 bases). Germline-derived CDR1 and CDR2 are GTSNPN and SVGIG (reference sequence). The CDR3 loop spans 13 amino acids. The V gene lost 4 bases and the J gene lost 5 bases, with 14 bases spanning the gap. This CDR3 is CAWTGQGWTEAFF. The CDR3 bases are TGTGCCTGGACAGGTCAGGGCTGGACTGAAGCTTTCTTT.

This chain joins TRBV5-5 and TRBJ2-2; D remains unclear. The CDR3 totals 15 residues. Trimming stripped 3 bases from V and 1 base from J, with 10 bases between. Germline V gene lookup returns CDR1 SGHKS and CDR2 YYEKEE (reference sequence). CDR3 loop: CASSSYFLNTGELFF. CDR3 nucleotides: TGTGCCAGCAGCTCTTATTTCTTGAACACCGGGGAGCTGTTTTTT.

This clonotype was found a few times. The rearrangement joins TRBV12-3 or TRBV12-4 to TRBJ2-7; TRBD1 is a possible D gene (6 bases). The V and J ends lost 5 bases and 0 bases respectively, with 14 bases between them. The CDR3 is 15 amino acids. In nucleotides, the CDR3 is TGTGCCAGCAGTATGTACAGGACAGACTCCTACGAGCAGTACTTC. Translating it yields CASSMYRTDSYEQYF.

This clonotype was detected only a few times. The chain is built from TRBV7-9 and TRBJ2-7; 7 bases match TRBD1. The CDR3 has 14 residues. V dropped 5 bases and J dropped 4; count of bases not matched to a gene: 8. Germline-derived CDR1 and CDR2 are SEHNR and FQNEAQ (reference sequence). The CDR3 DNA reads as TGTGCCAGCAGCCACCGGGACAGTTCATACGAGCAGTACTTC. It is translated as CASSHRDSSYEQYF.

CDR3 sequence reads: CASSEAYRFGEGGSYNSPLHF. In nucleotides, the CDR3 is TGTGCCAGCAGTGAAGCATACCGTTTTGGGGAAGGGGGCTCCTATAATTCACCCCTCCACTTT. This chain joins TRBV2 and TRBJ1-6, with a tentative D call TRBD1 (6 bases). The CDR3 totals 21 residues. Trimming took off 0 bases at V and 0 bases at J, with 21 bases between the two ends. Germline CDR1 reads SNHLY; CDR2 reads FYNNEI. The full variable domain, rest sourced from reference TRBV2 and TRBJ1-6, is EPEVTQTPSHQVTQMGQEVILRCVPISNHLYFYWYRQILGQKVEFLVSFYNNEISEKSEIFDDQFSVERPDGSNFTLKIRSTKLEDSAMYFCASSEAYRFGEGGSYNSPLHFGNGTRLTVT.

The CDR3 protein is CASLAGGPHHSGANVLTF. CDR3 DNA sequence: TGTGCCAGCTTAGCGGGAGGGCCTCATCACTCTGGGGCCAACGTCCTGACTTTC. The chain couples TRBV2 to TRBJ2-6, with 11 bases lining up with TRBD2. The germline V gene has CDR1 SNHLY and CDR2 FYNNEI. CDR3 size: 18 residues. J lost 0 bases, V lost 8 bases, and 9 bases had no gene match.

This clonotype turned up a few times. The chain combines TRBV18 with TRBJ2-5; D is unclear. V lost 0 bases, J lost 6 bases, and 8 bases lay in between. The germline CDR1 and CDR2 sequences are KGHSH and LQKENI. CDR3 length: 13 amino acids. The CDR3 reads CASSPPLLKTQYF. CDR3 coding DNA: TGTGCCAGCTCACCACCGTTGCTAAAGACCCAGTACTTC.

This clonotype has only a few counts. J is TRBJ2-3 and V is TRBV6-2 or TRBV6-3; 8 positions agree with TRBD2. Germline loops: CDR1 MNHEY, CDR2 SVGEGT. The CDR3 sequence is 15 residues long. The J segment lost 5 bases and the V segment lost 2 bases, leaving 6 bases of the junction unmatched. The CDR3 sequence is CASSYVGLAGDTQYF. CDR3 nucleotides: TGTGCCAGCAGTTACGTTGGGCTAGCGGGAGATACGCAGTATTTT.

The J gene is TRBJ2-3, the V gene TRBV7-8, with D perhaps TRBD2 (7 bases). This CDR3 is 15 amino acids long. V lost 5 bases and J 6 bases, leaving 18 bases between the germline ends. Germline CDR1 is SGHVS and CDR2 is FQNEAQ. The DNA of the CDR3 is TGTGCCAGCAGCCCGTTCGGGGGGCTATGGGATACGCAGTATTTT. It specifies CASSPFGGLWDTQYF.

The rearrangement joins TRBV20-1 to TRBJ2-2, with D tentatively TRBD2 (6 bases). CDR3 length equals 16 residues. The germline gives CDR1 DFQATT, CDR2 SNEGSKA (reference sequence). The V and J ends lost 2 bases and 8 bases respectively, with 21 bases between them. CDR3 DNA: TGCAGTGCTAGACTTAGCGTCGGTTCGGGAGCAGGGGAGCTGTTTTTT. Its translation: CSARLSVGSGAGELFF.

Points on this clonotype: A junction end diverges from the germline sequence, so it may reflect a read error. This chain joins TRBV7-9 and TRBJ1-1; D is unclear. The germline CDR1 and CDR2 sequences are SEHNR and FQNEAQ (reference sequence). The CDR3 is 13 amino acids. The DNA of the CDR3 is TGTGCCATCAGCTTATCGGTGAACACTGAAGCTTTCTTT. It codes for CAISLSVNTEAFF.

This chain links TRBV7-2 with TRBJ2-7; 7 nucleotides line up with TRBD2. Trimming took 1 base from V and 5 from J; bases not matched to a gene: 2. The germline CDR1 and CDR2 sequences are SGHTA and FQGNSA. This CDR3 region has 13 residues. CDR3 sequence reads: CASSLVREDEQYF. CDR3 bases: TGTGCCAGCAGCTTAGTACGGGAGGACGAGCAGTACTTC.

This clonotype was counted a few times. The chain combines TRBV5-1 with TRBJ2-7; the D gene is possibly TRBD2 (6 bases). Trimming stripped 3 bases from V and 4 bases from J, with 17 bases between. The germline V gene has CDR1 SGHRS and CDR2 YFSETQ. The CDR3 extends over 15 amino acids. CDR3 nucleotide sequence: TGCGCCAGCAGCTCCACGGGGGTAGAGGATTACGAGCAGTACTTC. Protein sequence: CASSSTGVEDYEQYF.

The chain carries TRBV5-5 and TRBJ2-3; 11 nucleotides line up with TRBD1. The CDR3 is 14 amino acids. V was pared by 6 bases and J by 4 bases, with 4 bases of the junction left unmatched. Looked up from germline, CDR1 is SGHKS and CDR2 is YYEKEE (reference sequence). The CDR3 is CASKPGQGADTQYF. The CDR3 DNA reads as TGTGCCAGCAAACCGGGACAGGGGGCAGATACGCAGTATTTT.

This clonotype was picked up a small number of times. The chain is built from TRBV7-2 and TRBJ2-5; TRBD2 matches 11 bases. The CDR3 is 15 residues long. Trimming at V came to 7 bases and at J to 4 bases, leaving 8 bases not matched to a gene. Germline loops: CDR1 SGHTA, CDR2 FQGNSA. Here the CDR3 DNA reads TGTGCCAGCATGGCGGATAGCGGGAGGGTAGAGACCCAGTACTTC. Amino acids: CASMADSGRVETQYF. The variable domain in full, with the rest retrieved from reference TRBV7-2 and TRBJ2-5, is GAGVSQSPSNKVTEKGKDVELRCDPISGHTALYWYRQSLGQGLEFLIYFQGNSAPDKSGLPSDRFSAERTGGSVSTLTIQRTQQEDSAVYLCASMADSGRVETQYFGPGTRLLVL.

This clonotype was recorded many times. V is TRBV6-2 or TRBV6-3 and J is TRBJ2-6; tentative D call: TRBD2 (5 bases). V was trimmed by 5 bases and J by 1 base, leaving 6 bases between them. CDR1 is MNHEY, CDR2 SVGEGT, per germline. The CDR3 is 14 amino acids. For the CDR3, the DNA is TGTGCCAGCAGTCGGGGTTCTGGGGCCAACGTCCTGACTTTC. Translating it yields CASSRGSGANVLTF.

This clonotype appeared a few times. The rearrangement uses TRBV24-1 and TRBJ2-1; D might be TRBD2 (5 bases). V lost 1 base to trimming and J lost 0 bases, with 12 bases between them. Per the germline V gene, CDR1 is KGHDR and CDR2 is SFDVKD. This CDR3 is 17 amino acids long. CDR3 DNA: TGTGCCACCAGTGATTTATCGGCGGGCCGCTCCTACAATGAGCAGTTCTTC. Protein: CATSDLSAGRSYNEQFF.

The chain uses TRBV7-9 and TRBJ2-1; 8 bases map to TRBD2. The CDR3 runs 16 residues. Germline V gene data show CDR1 as SEHNR and CDR2 as FQNEAQ (reference sequence). Germline trimming cut 1 base from V and 7 bases from J; bases unmatched to any gene: 9. The CDR3 coding sequence is TGTGCCAGCAGCTTAGTGGTGGGCGGGAGGAGGAATGAGCAGTTCTTC. Residues: CASSLVVGGRRNEQFF.

The chain uses TRBV6-1 and TRBJ2-2, with a possible D match to TRBD1 (6 bases). The CDR3 is 15 amino acids. Germline CDR1 MNHNS, CDR2 SASEGT. Deletions cut 8 bases from V and 1 base from J, with 14 bases between. The CDR3: CASFKGDLNTGELFF. In nucleotides, the CDR3 is TGTGCCAGCTTCAAGGGGGACCTGAACACCGGGGAGCTGTTTTTT.

The CDR3 bases are TGTGCCAGCACCCTAAGGGGGATGGGCGAGCAGTTCTTC. Translating gives CASTLRGMGEQFF. The chain joins TRBV11-3 to TRBJ2-1; D is perhaps TRBD1 (6 bases). Deletions cut 7 bases from V and 10 bases from J, with 17 bases between. CDR3 length: 13 residues. The V gene's germline CDR1 is SGHNT and CDR2 YENEEA.

This clonotype has more than one count but fewer than ten. Here the CDR3 reads CAISESATASYEQYF. In DNA, the CDR3 is TGTGCCATCAGTGAGTCGGCTACGGCCTCCTACGAGCAGTACTTC. The chain couples TRBV10-3 to TRBJ2-7; D gene ambiguous. The CDR3 is 15 amino acids. The V end was cut by 0 bases, the J end by 0 bases, with 9 bases between. Germline assignment: CDR1 ENHRY and CDR2 SYGVKD.

The chain carries TRBV4-1 and TRBJ1-2, with no clear D. The CDR3 contains 15 residues. Trimming pared 1 base from V and 2 bases from J, leaving 11 bases between. Germline values: CDR1 MGHRA, CDR2 YSYEKL. The CDR3 DNA is TGCGCCAGCAGCCAAGTCCCGGGCAGCAACTATGGCTACACCTTC. As protein: CASSQVPGSNYGYTF.

V and J are TRBV12-3 or TRBV12-4 and TRBJ1-4; the D gene is possibly TRBD1 (5 bases). The CDR3 covers 16 residues. The ends were cut back, 8 bases at V and 0 bases at J, with 16 bases in the middle. DNA for the CDR3: TGTGCCAGCTGCGTCTGGCAGGGTGCAACTAATGAAAAACTGTTTTTT. Its protein product is CASCVWQGATNEKLFF.

The gene calls are TRBV19 and TRBJ2-1, with D possibly matching TRBD1 (5 bases). The length of the CDR3 is 16 residues. V lost 7 bases and J 5 bases, leaving 21 bases between the germline ends. CDR1 and CDR2 from the germline V gene are LNHDA and SQIVND (reference sequence). CDR3 nucleotides: TGTGCCAGTAAACGACCAACATCGACAGACGACAATGAGCAGTTCTTC. Residues: CASKRPTSTDDNEQFF.